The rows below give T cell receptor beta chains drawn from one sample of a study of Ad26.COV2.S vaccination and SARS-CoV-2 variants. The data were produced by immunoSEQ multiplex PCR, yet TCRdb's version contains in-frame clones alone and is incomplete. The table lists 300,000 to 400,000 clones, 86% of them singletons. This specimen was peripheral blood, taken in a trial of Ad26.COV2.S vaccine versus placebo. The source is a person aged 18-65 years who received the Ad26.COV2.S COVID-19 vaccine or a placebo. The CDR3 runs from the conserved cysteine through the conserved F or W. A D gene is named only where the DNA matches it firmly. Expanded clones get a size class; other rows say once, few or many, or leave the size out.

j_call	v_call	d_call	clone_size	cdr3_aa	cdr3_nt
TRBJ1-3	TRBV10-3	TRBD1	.	CAISEPPGQGNTIYF	TGTGCCATCAGTGAGCCTCCGGGACAGGGAAACACCATATATTTT
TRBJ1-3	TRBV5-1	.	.	CASSSITAFEAGNTIYF	TGCGCCAGCAGCTCGATTACCGCGTTCGAGGCTGGAAACACCATATATTTT
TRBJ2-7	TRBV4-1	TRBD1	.	CASSRGQGASYEQYF	TGCGCCAGCAGCCGCGGACAGGGGGCGTCATACGAGCAGTACTTC
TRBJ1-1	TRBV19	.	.	CASNPGGNTEAFF	TGTGCCAGCAACCCGGGCGGGAACACTGAAGCTTTCTTT
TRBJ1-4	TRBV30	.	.	CAWSELTGRAEKLFF	TGTGCCTGGAGCGAACTAACAGGGCGGGCTGAAAAACTGTTTTTT
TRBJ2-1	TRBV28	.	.	CASSRRGAKGDEQFF	TGTGCCAGCAGCCGTCGGGGGGCCAAGGGAGATGAGCAGTTCTTC
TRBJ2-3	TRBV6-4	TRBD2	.	CASSDRGGWAQYF	TGTGCCAGCAGTGACCGGGGGGGTTGGGCGCAGTATTTT
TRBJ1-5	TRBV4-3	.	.	CASSQDSGVGQPQHF	TGCGCCAGCAGCCAAGATAGCGGGGTGGGACAGCCCCAGCATTTT
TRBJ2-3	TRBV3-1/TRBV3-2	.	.	CASSLSRGQGGDTQYF	TGTGCCAGCAGCCTCAGTCGCGGACAGGGAGGGGATACGCAGTATTTT
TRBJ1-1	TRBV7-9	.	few	CASSSAGSSEAFF	TGTGCCAGCAGCTCCGCAGGGAGCTCTGAAGCTTTCTTT
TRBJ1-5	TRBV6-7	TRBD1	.	CASSRRGTADSNQPQHF	TGTGCCAGCAGCCGACGCGGGACAGCGGATAGCAATCAGCCCCAGCATTTT
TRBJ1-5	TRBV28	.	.	CASSGGLVGFFQPQHF	TGTGCCAGCAGCGGGGGGCTCGTGGGTTTCTTTCAGCCCCAGCATTTT
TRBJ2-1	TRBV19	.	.	CASSVRNEQFF	TGTGCCAGTAGTGTTAGGAATGAGCAGTTCTTC
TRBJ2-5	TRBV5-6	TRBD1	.	CASSDTTGGAETQYF	TGTGCCAGCAGCGACACGACAGGGGGCGCAGAGACCCAGTACTTC
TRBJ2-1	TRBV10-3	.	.	CAISDPRDGTFYEQFF	TGTGCCATCAGTGACCCCCGGGACGGAACATTCTATGAGCAGTTCTTC
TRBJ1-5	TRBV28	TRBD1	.	CASSLRGQVNQPQHF	TGTGCCAGCAGTTTAAGGGGACAGGTCAATCAGCCCCAGCATTTT
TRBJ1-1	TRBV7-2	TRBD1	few	CASSLSGWQGQKNTEAFF	TGTGCCAGCAGCTTAAGTGGCTGGCAGGGACAGAAGAACACTGAAGCTTTCTTT
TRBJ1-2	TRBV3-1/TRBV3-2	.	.	CASSLGTPSGYGYTF	TGTGCCAGCAGCCTGGGGACTCCGAGCGGCTATGGCTACACCTTC
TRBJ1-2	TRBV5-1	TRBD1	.	CASSLVRGETYGYTF	TGCGCCAGCAGCTTGGTCAGGGGGGAGACCTACGGCTACACCTTC
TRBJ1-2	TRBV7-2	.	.	CASSPGGRAGYGYTF	TGTGCCAGCAGCCCCGGCGGCAGGGCAGGGTATGGCTACACCTTC
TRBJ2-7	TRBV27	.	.	CASSSPSTSGGLLEQYF	TGTGCCAGCAGTTCGCCGTCTACATCAGGGGGGCTACTCGAGCAGTACTTC
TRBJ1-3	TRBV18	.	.	CASSPVSGNTIYF	TGTGCCAGCTCACCGGTTTCTGGAAACACCATATATTTT
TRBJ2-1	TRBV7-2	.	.	CASSLSQLIYNEQFF	TGTGCCAGCAGCTTATCTCAACTAATTTACAATGAGCAGTTCTTC
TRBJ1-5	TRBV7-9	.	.	CASSLGTPPNQPQHF	TGTGCCAGCAGCTTAGGGACACCTCCTAATCAGCCCCAGCATTTT
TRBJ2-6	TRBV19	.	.	CASRYSGANVLTF	TGTGCCAGTAGGTACTCTGGGGCCAACGTCCTGACTTTC
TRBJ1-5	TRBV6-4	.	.	CASRGEGSLIQPQHF	TGTGCCAGCAGGGGGGAGGGCAGCCTCATTCAGCCCCAGCATTTT
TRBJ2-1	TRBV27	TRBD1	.	CASSRAGGKKYNEQFF	TGTGCCAGCAGCCGCGCAGGGGGCAAGAAGTACAATGAGCAGTTCTTC
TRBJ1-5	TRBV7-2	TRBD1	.	CASSALTGGQPQHF	TGTGCCAGCAGCGCCCTGACAGGGGGTCAGCCCCAGCATTTT
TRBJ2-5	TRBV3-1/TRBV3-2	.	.	CASGDKRTQYF	TGTGCCAGCGGGGACAAGAGGACCCAGTACTTC
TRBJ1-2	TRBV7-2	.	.	CASRLRANYGYTF	TGTGCCAGCAGATTAAGAGCTAACTATGGCTACACCTTC
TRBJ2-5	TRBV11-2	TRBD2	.	CASSSGGLAGGQPEETQYF	TGTGCCAGCAGCTCTGGCGGACTAGCGGGGGGGCAGCCTGAAGAGACCCAGTACTTC
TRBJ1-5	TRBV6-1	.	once	CASSDGRFNQPQHF	TGTGCCAGCAGTGATGGCAGGTTCAATCAGCCCCAGCATTTT